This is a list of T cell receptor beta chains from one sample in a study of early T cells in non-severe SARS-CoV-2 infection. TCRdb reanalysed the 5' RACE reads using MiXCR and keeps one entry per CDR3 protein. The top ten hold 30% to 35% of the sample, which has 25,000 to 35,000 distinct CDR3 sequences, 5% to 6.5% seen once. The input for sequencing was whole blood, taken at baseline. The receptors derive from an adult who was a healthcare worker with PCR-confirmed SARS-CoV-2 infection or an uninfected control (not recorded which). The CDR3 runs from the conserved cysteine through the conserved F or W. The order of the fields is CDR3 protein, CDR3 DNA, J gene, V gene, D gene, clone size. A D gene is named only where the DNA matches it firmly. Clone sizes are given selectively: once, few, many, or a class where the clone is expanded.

cdr3_aa: CSARRETTEAFF; cdr3_nt: TGCAGTGCTAGGAGGGAAACCACTGAAGCTTTCTTT; j_call: TRBJ1-1; v_call: TRBV20-1; d_call: -; clone_size: many
cdr3_aa: CASSQWWEGSYNEQFF; cdr3_nt: TGTGCCAGCAGTCAATGGTGGGAGGGGTCCTACAATGAGCAGTTCTTC; j_call: TRBJ2-1; v_call: TRBV6-5; d_call: TRBD2; clone_size: -
cdr3_aa: CASSPFPKMMGLAGVEQYF; cdr3_nt: TGTGCCAGCAGCCCCTTCCCCAAAATGATGGGACTAGCGGGAGTAGAGCAGTACTTC; j_call: TRBJ2-7; v_call: TRBV7-3; d_call: TRBD2; clone_size: -
cdr3_aa: CASSYAGVENYGYTF; cdr3_nt: TGTGCCAGCAGTTACGCGGGGGTAGAAAACTATGGCTACACCTTC; j_call: TRBJ1-2; v_call: TRBV6-2/TRBV6-3; d_call: -; clone_size: many
cdr3_aa: CASSTGRNNEQFF; cdr3_nt: TGTGCCAGCAGCACTGGACGGAACAATGAGCAGTTCTTC; j_call: TRBJ2-1; v_call: TRBV11-3; d_call: -; clone_size: many
cdr3_aa: CASSITGTGTYEQYF; cdr3_nt: TGTGCCAGCAGCATCACCGGGACTGGAACCTACGAGCAGTACTTC; j_call: TRBJ2-7; v_call: TRBV25-1; d_call: -; clone_size: many
cdr3_aa: CASSQVGRRNEQFF; cdr3_nt: TGTGCCAGCAGCCAAGTTGGACGCCGCAATGAGCAGTTCTTC; j_call: TRBJ2-1; v_call: TRBV14; d_call: -; clone_size: -
cdr3_aa: CASSYGRLQETQYF; cdr3_nt: TGTGCCAGCAGTTACGGTCGCCTCCAAGAGACCCAGTACTTC; j_call: TRBJ2-5; v_call: TRBV6-5; d_call: -; clone_size: few
cdr3_aa: CASSQTSGRREQFF; cdr3_nt: TGTGCCAGCAGCCAAACTAGCGGGAGAAGAGAGCAGTTCTTC; j_call: TRBJ2-1; v_call: TRBV7-6; d_call: TRBD2; clone_size: many
cdr3_aa: CASSPGTALHF; cdr3_nt: TGTGCCAGCAGCCCCGGGACAGCCCTACACTTC; j_call: TRBJ1-2; v_call: TRBV7-2; d_call: TRBD1; clone_size: many
cdr3_aa: CAWGLPGGYGYTF; cdr3_nt: TGTGCCTGGGGTCTCCCAGGGGGCTATGGCTACACCTTC; j_call: TRBJ1-2; v_call: TRBV30; d_call: TRBD1; clone_size: many
cdr3_aa: CASSPPGGLEAFF; cdr3_nt: TGTGCCAGCTCACCACCGGGGGGCCTAGAAGCTTTCTTT; j_call: TRBJ1-1; v_call: TRBV18; d_call: -; clone_size: many
cdr3_aa: CASSFQRSYNEQFF; cdr3_nt: TGTGCCAGCAGCTTTCAGCGGAGCTACAATGAGCAGTTCTTC; j_call: TRBJ2-1; v_call: TRBV11-2; d_call: -; clone_size: many
cdr3_aa: CASSLGYTDTQYF; cdr3_nt: TGTGCCAGCAGCTTGGGGTACACAGATACGCAGTATTTT; j_call: TRBJ2-3; v_call: TRBV7-8; d_call: -; clone_size: medium-sized
cdr3_aa: CASGLPQRENTGELFF; cdr3_nt: TGTGCTAGTGGTCTCCCGCAGCGGGAGAACACCGGGGAGCTGTTTTTT; j_call: TRBJ2-2; v_call: TRBV12-5; d_call: TRBD2; clone_size: many
cdr3_aa: CASSRTSGGPCRTQYF; cdr3_nt: TGTGCCAGCAGCAGAACTAGCGGGGGACCGTGTAGGACCCAGTACTTC; j_call: TRBJ2-5; v_call: TRBV21-1; d_call: -; clone_size: many
cdr3_aa: CASSYSRGYTF; cdr3_nt: TGTGCCAGCAGTTACTCGAGAGGCTACACCTTC; j_call: TRBJ1-2; v_call: TRBV6-6; d_call: -; clone_size: -
cdr3_aa: CASSPGGAANTGELFF; cdr3_nt: TGTGCCAGCAGCCCGGGGGGGGCCGCGAACACCGGGGAGCTGTTTTTT; j_call: TRBJ2-2; v_call: TRBV7-2; d_call: TRBD2; clone_size: few
cdr3_aa: CASSLATTDTQYF; cdr3_nt: TGTGCCAGCAGCTTAGCCACCACAGATACGCAGTATTTT; j_call: TRBJ2-3; v_call: TRBV7-2; d_call: -; clone_size: many
cdr3_aa: CASSADRDTEAFF; cdr3_nt: TGTGCCAGCTCCGCAGACAGGGACACTGAAGCTTTCTTT; j_call: TRBJ1-1; v_call: TRBV7-3; d_call: TRBD1; clone_size: many
cdr3_aa: CATSRGYNEQFF; cdr3_nt: TGTGCCACCTCAAGGGGCTACAATGAGCAGTTCTTC; j_call: TRBJ2-1; v_call: TRBV19; d_call: -; clone_size: few
cdr3_aa: CASSFANSPLHF; cdr3_nt: TGTGCCAGCAGCTTTGCAAATTCACCCCTCCACTTT; j_call: TRBJ1-6; v_call: TRBV11-2; d_call: -; clone_size: many
cdr3_aa: CASSASSVSGANVLTF; cdr3_nt: TGTGCCAGCAGCGCCTCCTCAGTATCTGGGGCCAACGTCCTGACTTTC; j_call: TRBJ2-6; v_call: TRBV9; d_call: -; clone_size: many
cdr3_aa: CASSPRGTGTGSYNEQFF; cdr3_nt: TGTGCCAGCAGCCCAAGGGGAACCGGGACAGGCTCCTACAATGAGCAGTTCTTC; j_call: TRBJ2-1; v_call: TRBV7-8; d_call: TRBD1; clone_size: few
cdr3_aa: CASSLAGTPSYEQYF; cdr3_nt: TGTGCCAGCAGCCTAGCCGGGACCCCTTCCTACGAGCAGTACTTC; j_call: TRBJ2-7; v_call: TRBV7-9; d_call: -; clone_size: -
cdr3_aa: CASSVLAGTPYEQYF; cdr3_nt: TGTGCCAGCAGTGTACTAGCGGGGACCCCCTACGAGCAGTACTTC; j_call: TRBJ2-7; v_call: TRBV6-1; d_call: TRBD2; clone_size: few
cdr3_aa: CASSLLLLAGGKVREQFF; cdr3_nt: TGTGCCAGCAGCTTATTATTGCTAGCGGGGGGGAAGGTTCGTGAGCAGTTCTTC; j_call: TRBJ2-1; v_call: TRBV11-2; d_call: TRBD2; clone_size: many
cdr3_aa: CASSLVPGQETQYF; cdr3_nt: TGCGCCAGCAGCTTGGTTCCAGGGCAAGAGACCCAGTACTTC; j_call: TRBJ2-5; v_call: TRBV5-1; d_call: -; clone_size: many
cdr3_aa: CASSRQTPDEQFF; cdr3_nt: TGTGCCAGCAGCCGCCAGACTCCGGATGAGCAGTTCTTC; j_call: TRBJ2-1; v_call: TRBV5-5; d_call: -; clone_size: many
cdr3_aa: CASSQGNTEAFF; cdr3_nt: TGTGCCAGCAGCCAAGGGAACACTGAAGCTTTCTTT; j_call: TRBJ1-1; v_call: TRBV14; d_call: -; clone_size: many
cdr3_aa: CATSDYERGEQFF; cdr3_nt: TGTGCCACCAGTGATTACGAGCGTGGGGAGCAGTTCTTC; j_call: TRBJ2-1; v_call: TRBV24-1; d_call: -; clone_size: many
cdr3_aa: CASRPGGTGNRNEQFF; cdr3_nt: TGTGCCAGCAGGCCCGGGGGGACAGGAAACCGCAATGAGCAGTTCTTC; j_call: TRBJ2-1; v_call: TRBV7-2; d_call: -; clone_size: medium-sized
cdr3_aa: CATRPSGVSSYNEQFF; cdr3_nt: TGTGCCACCAGACCTTCGGGGGTTAGCTCCTACAATGAGCAGTTCTTC; j_call: TRBJ2-1; v_call: TRBV24-1; d_call: -; clone_size: many
cdr3_aa: CASSSDRGPSTDTQYF; cdr3_nt: TGTGCCAGCAGTTCGGACAGGGGGCCTAGCACAGATACGCAGTATTTT; j_call: TRBJ2-3; v_call: TRBV28; d_call: TRBD1; clone_size: many
cdr3_aa: CASSRRLAGAVNTGELFF; cdr3_nt: TGTGCCAGCAGTCGTAGACTAGCGGGGGCCGTGAACACCGGGGAGCTGTTTTTT; j_call: TRBJ2-2; v_call: TRBV6-2/TRBV6-3; d_call: TRBD2; clone_size: -
cdr3_aa: CASRRGPNTEAFF; cdr3_nt: TGTGCCAGCAGAAGGGGGCCGAACACTGAAGCTTTCTTT; j_call: TRBJ1-1; v_call: TRBV27; d_call: TRBD1; clone_size: many
cdr3_aa: CASSRTMNTEAFF; cdr3_nt: TGTGCCAGCAGTAGAACAATGAACACTGAAGCTTTCTTT; j_call: TRBJ1-1; v_call: TRBV28; d_call: -; clone_size: many
cdr3_aa: CASTPRSGQANTEAFF; cdr3_nt: TGTGCCAGCACCCCTAGGTCGGGACAGGCCAACACTGAAGCTTTCTTT; j_call: TRBJ1-1; v_call: TRBV7-8; d_call: TRBD1; clone_size: -
cdr3_aa: CAISESGATRTDTQYF; cdr3_nt: TGTGCCATCAGTGAGTCCGGGGCAACCCGCACAGATACGCAGTATTTT; j_call: TRBJ2-3; v_call: TRBV10-3; d_call: -; clone_size: many
cdr3_aa: CASSLMRAAGEQYF; cdr3_nt: TGTGCCAGCAGCTTAATGAGGGCAGCGGGCGAGCAGTACTTC; j_call: TRBJ2-7; v_call: TRBV11-1; d_call: -; clone_size: -
cdr3_aa: CASSSGLAGVTGELFF; cdr3_nt: TGTGCCAGCAGCTCCGGACTAGCGGGAGTGACCGGGGAGCTGTTTTTT; j_call: TRBJ2-2; v_call: TRBV7-9; d_call: TRBD2; clone_size: many
cdr3_aa: CASSIRDIGYEQYF; cdr3_nt: TGTGCCAGCAGTATCCGGGACATAGGCTACGAGCAGTACTTC; j_call: TRBJ2-7; v_call: TRBV6-1; d_call: -; clone_size: many
cdr3_aa: CASSLTPGLAVNTGELFF; cdr3_nt: TGTGCCAGCAGCTTAACGCCGGGACTAGCAGTTAACACCGGGGAGCTGTTTTTT; j_call: TRBJ2-2; v_call: TRBV7-6; d_call: TRBD2; clone_size: many
cdr3_aa: CASSYPGRSSGNTIYF; cdr3_nt: TGTGCCAGCAGCTATCCGGGACGGTCCTCTGGAAACACCATATATTTT; j_call: TRBJ1-3; v_call: TRBV7-9; d_call: -; clone_size: many
cdr3_aa: CASSEGTSAPQETQYF; cdr3_nt: TGTGCCAGCAGTGAAGGGACTAGCGCCCCCCAAGAGACCCAGTACTTC; j_call: TRBJ2-5; v_call: TRBV6-1; d_call: TRBD2; clone_size: many